Detailed here is one TCR beta chain. Source study methods: Cell counts per sample came from amplifying reference gene primers. Generated by immunoSEQ multiplex PCR, the TCRdb table keeps only in-frame clones and is missing some. D and trimming come from the DNA, and the V and J calls and clone size come from that table. The repertoire holds roughly 140,000 clones, with around four fifths as singletons. The entry originates in a study of blood T cell repertoires in COVID-19. Overall study context: Researchers got acute and convalescent COVID-19 samples from the United States, Italy and Spain. PBMCs, B-cell-depleted T cells, or T cells provided the cDNA or gDNA that made up the material.

This CDR3 region has 15 residues. V was clipped by 5 bases and J by 6 bases, with 14 bases between them. The germline V gene encodes CDR1 LNHDA and CDR2 SQIVND (reference sequence). Source material: peripheral blood. The rearrangement uses TRBV19 and TRBJ1-6, with D possibly TRBD1 on 5 matching bases. The sequence was obtained from a human donor in a cohort sampled during active COVID-19. The chain's CDR3 is CASSRRGGGNSPLHF. In DNA, the CDR3 is TGTGCCAGTAGTCGACGCGGGGGGGGTAATTCACCCCTCCACTTT.